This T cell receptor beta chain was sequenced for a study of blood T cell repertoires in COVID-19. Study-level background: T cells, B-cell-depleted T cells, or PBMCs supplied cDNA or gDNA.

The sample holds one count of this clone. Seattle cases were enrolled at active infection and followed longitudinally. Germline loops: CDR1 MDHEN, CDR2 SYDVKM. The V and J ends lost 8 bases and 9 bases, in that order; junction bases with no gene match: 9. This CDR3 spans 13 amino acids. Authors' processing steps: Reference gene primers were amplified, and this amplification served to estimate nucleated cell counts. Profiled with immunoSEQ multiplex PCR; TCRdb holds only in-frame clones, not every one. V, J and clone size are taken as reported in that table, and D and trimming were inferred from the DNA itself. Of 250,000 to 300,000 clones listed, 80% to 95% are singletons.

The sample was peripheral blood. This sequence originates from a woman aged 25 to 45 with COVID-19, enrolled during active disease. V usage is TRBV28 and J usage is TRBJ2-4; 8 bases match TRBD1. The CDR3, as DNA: TGTGCCAGCTATGAAGGACAGGGTAGCATTCAGTACTTC. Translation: CASYEGQGSIQYF.